These T cell receptor beta chains were read from a single sample in a study of lymphopenia after photon versus proton radiotherapy. TCRdb keeps only in-frame clones here, not all; method: immunoSEQ multiplex PCR. The table shows about 160,000 clones, with about 85% occurring only once. The sample was peripheral blood, taken from a patient treated with photon-based radiotherapy. The receptors were gathered from a man between 50 and 59 years old with gastric cancer. Each CDR3 is given with its conserved first and last residue. The D gene is left open where the match is weak. Size is stated for part of the rows, as once, few or many counts, or as a class when the clone is expanded.

d_call,j_call,cdr3_length,v_call,clone_size,cdr3_nt,cdr3_aa
TRBD2,TRBJ2-1,13,TRBV27,-,TGTGCCAGTGCAGCGGGAGTTTACAATGAGCAGTTCTTC,CASAAGVYNEQFF
TRBD1,TRBJ1-2,12,TRBV28,few,TGTGCCAGCAGTGAGACAGGGTATGGCTACACCTTC,CASSETGYGYTF
-,TRBJ2-7,14,TRBV7-9,-,TGTGCCAGCAGCCAAGGCATCCGCAGCTACGAGCAGTACTTC,CASSQGIRSYEQYF
-,TRBJ2-7,11,TRBV7-2,-,TGTGCCAGCAGCGATTCCTACGAGCAGTACTTC,CASSDSYEQYF
-,TRBJ2-1,13,TRBV19,-,TGTGCCAGTAGTCCTGGGGGGTTCGATGAGCAGTTCTTC,CASSPGGFDEQFF
-,TRBJ2-7,11,TRBV2,-,TGTGCCAGCAGGCTTGTGGGCGAGCAGTACTTC,CASRLVGEQYF
TRBD1,TRBJ1-4,13,TRBV30,-,TGTGCCTGGACGGACAGGATCAATGAAAAACTGTTTTTT,CAWTDRINEKLFF
TRBD1,TRBJ1-5,15,TRBV7-2,-,TGTGCCAGCAGCTTAAGGGGACAGAACAATCAGCCCCAGCATTTT,CASSLRGQNNQPQHF
-,TRBJ2-5,18,TRBV12-2,few,TGTGCAAGTCGCTTAAGACTAGCGGGAGTGGGGTACCAAGAGACCCAGTACTTC,CASRLRLAGVGYQETQYF
-,TRBJ2-3,15,TRBV6-4,-,TGTGCCAGCAGTGCCCAGGCGGGACACACAGATACGCAGTATTTT,CASSAQAGHTDTQYF
-,TRBJ2-7,13,TRBV5-5,-,TGTGCCAGCAGTCAACTAGCTACCTACGAGCAGTACTTC,CASSQLATYEQYF
-,TRBJ1-2,15,TRBV7-2,-,TGTGCCAGCAGCCCATTCAGGGAAATCATGGGCGGCTACACCTTC,CASSPFREIMGGYTF
TRBD1,TRBJ2-1,15,TRBV5-1,-,TGCGCCAGCAGCAGGGAACCGGGACAGGGGGCACGGCAGTTCTTC,CASSREPGQGARQFF
TRBD1,TRBJ1-3,17,TRBV9,-,TGTGCCAGCAGCCAAAACGACAGGGAGATTTCTGGAAACACCATATATTTT,CASSQNDREISGNTIYF
TRBD1,TRBJ1-2,13,TRBV6-1,-,TGTGCCAGCAAGGGGACAGGATTTTATGGCTACACCTTC,CASKGTGFYGYTF
-,TRBJ1-1,13,TRBV30,-,TGTGCCTGGAGTGTTGGAGGGGACACTGAAGCTTTCTTT,CAWSVGGDTEAFF
-,TRBJ1-2,14,TRBV2,-,TGTGCCAGCAGGGGGATCATGGACAAATATGGCTACACCTTC,CASRGIMDKYGYTF
TRBD1,TRBJ2-6,15,TRBV5-6,-,TGTGCCAGCAAAAAGACAGGGGACGGGGCCAACGTCCTGACTTTC,CASKKTGDGANVLTF